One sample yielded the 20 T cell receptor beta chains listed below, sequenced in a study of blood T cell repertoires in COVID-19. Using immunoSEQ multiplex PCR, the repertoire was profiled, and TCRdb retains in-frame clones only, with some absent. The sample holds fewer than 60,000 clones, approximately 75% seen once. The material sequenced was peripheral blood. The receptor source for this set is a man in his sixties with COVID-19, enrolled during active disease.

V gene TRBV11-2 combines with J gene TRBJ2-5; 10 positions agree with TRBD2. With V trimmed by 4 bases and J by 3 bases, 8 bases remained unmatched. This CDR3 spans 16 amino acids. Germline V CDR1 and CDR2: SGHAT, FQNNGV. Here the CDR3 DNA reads TGTGCCAGCAGCTCGAATAGCGGGAGGACGAAAGAGACCCAGTACTTC. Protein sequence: CASSSNSGRTKETQYF.

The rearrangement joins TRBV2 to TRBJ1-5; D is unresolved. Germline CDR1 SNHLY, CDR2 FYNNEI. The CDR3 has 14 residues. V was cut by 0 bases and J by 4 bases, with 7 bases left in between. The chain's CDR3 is CASSEAAVNQPQHF. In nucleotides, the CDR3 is TGTGCCAGCAGTGAAGCCGCGGTTAATCAGCCCCAGCATTTT.

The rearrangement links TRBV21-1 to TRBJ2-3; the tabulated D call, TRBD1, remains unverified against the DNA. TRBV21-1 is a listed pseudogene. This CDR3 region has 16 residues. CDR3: CASSKSRNSSTDTQYF. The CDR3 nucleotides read TGTGCCAGCAGCAAATCCCGGAACAGTAGCACAGATACGCAGTATTTT.

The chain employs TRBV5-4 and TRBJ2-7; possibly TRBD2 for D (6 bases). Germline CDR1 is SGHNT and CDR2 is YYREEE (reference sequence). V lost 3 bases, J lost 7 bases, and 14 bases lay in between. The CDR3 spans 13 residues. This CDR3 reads CASSSYAGREQYF. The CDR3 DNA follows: TGTGCCAGCAGCTCTTACGCGGGGAGGGAGCAGTACTTC.

CDR3 residues: CATSDSSGPSYNEQFF. The CDR3 DNA follows: TGTGCCACCAGTGATTCCAGCGGCCCCTCTTACAATGAGCAGTTCTTC. The chain uses TRBV24-1 and TRBJ2-1, with TRBD2 as a possible D gene (5 bases). The CDR3 has 16 amino acids. CDR1 KGHDR and CDR2 SFDVKD come from the germline V gene. Trimming pared 2 bases from V and 4 bases from J, leaving 14 bases between.

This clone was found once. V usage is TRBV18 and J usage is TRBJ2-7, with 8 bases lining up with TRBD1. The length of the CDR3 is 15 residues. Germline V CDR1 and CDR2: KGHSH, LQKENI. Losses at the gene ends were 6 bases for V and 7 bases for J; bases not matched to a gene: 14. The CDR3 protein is CASSAPSSRGHEQYF. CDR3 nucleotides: TGTGCCAGCTCCGCACCTTCGAGCAGGGGGCATGAGCAGTACTTC. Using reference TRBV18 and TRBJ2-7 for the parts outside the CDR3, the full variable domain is NAGVMQNPRHLVRRRGQEARLRCSPMKGHSHVYWYRQLPEEGLKFMVYLQKENIIDESGMPKERFSAEFPKEGPSILRIQQVVRGDSAAYFCASSAPSSRGHEQYFGPGTRLTVT.

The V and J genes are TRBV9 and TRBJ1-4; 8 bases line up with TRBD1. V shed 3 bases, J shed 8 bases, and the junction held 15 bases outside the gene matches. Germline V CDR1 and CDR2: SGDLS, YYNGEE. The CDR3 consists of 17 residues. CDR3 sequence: CASSAPPGDRGGEKLFF. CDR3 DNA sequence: TGTGCCAGCAGCGCCCCACCAGGAGACAGGGGCGGGGAAAAACTGTTTTTT.

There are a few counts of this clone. This CDR3 reads CATGTALNTEAFF. CDR3 bases: TGTGCCACCGGGACAGCATTGAACACTGAAGCTTTCTTT. The genes are TRBV6-5 and TRBJ1-1; the match to TRBD1 covers 7 bases. Germline-derived CDR1 and CDR2 are MNHEY and SVGAGI. The V gene end was trimmed by 10 bases and the J gene end by 0 bases; junction bases not matched to a gene: 5. The CDR3 length is 13 residues.

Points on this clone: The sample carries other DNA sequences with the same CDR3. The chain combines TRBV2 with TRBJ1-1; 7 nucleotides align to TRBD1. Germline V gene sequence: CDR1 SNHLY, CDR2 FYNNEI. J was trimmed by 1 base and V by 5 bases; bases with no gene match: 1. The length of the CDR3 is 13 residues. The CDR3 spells CASSQGENTEAFF. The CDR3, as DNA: TGTGCCAGCAGTCAGGGGGAGAACACTGAAGCTTTCTTT. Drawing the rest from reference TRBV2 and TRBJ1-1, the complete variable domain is EPEVTQTPSHQVTQMGQEVILRCVPISNHLYFYWYRQILGQKVEFLVSFYNNEISEKSEIFDDQFSVERPDGSNFTLKIRSTKLEDSAMYFCASSQGENTEAFFGQGTRLTVV.

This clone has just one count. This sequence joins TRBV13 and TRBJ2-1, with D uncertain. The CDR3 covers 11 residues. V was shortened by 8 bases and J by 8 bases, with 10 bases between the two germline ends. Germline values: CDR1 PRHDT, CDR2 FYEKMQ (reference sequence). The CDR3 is CASEHSHEQFF. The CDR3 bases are TGTGCCAGCGAGCATTCCCATGAGCAGTTCTTC. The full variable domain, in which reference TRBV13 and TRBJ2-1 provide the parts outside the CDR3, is AAGVIQSPRHLIKEKRETATLKCYPIPRHDTVYWYQQGPGQDPQFLISFYEKMQSDKGSIPDRFSAQQFSDYHSELNMSSLELGDSALYFCASEHSHEQFFGPGTRLTVL.

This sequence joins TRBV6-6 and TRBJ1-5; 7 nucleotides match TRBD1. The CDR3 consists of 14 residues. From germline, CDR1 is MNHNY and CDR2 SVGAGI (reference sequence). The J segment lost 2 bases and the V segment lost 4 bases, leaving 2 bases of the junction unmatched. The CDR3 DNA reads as TGTGCCAGCAGTTTCGACAGGGGCAATCAGCCCCAGCATTTT. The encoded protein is CASSFDRGNQPQHF.

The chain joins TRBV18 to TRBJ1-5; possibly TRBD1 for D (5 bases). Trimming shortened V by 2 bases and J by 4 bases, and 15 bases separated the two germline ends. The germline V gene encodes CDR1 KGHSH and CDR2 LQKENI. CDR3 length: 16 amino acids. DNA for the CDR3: TGTGCCAGCTCACCATATTCGGGGGTTGGGAATCAGCCCCAGCATTTT. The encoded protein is CASSPYSGVGNQPQHF.

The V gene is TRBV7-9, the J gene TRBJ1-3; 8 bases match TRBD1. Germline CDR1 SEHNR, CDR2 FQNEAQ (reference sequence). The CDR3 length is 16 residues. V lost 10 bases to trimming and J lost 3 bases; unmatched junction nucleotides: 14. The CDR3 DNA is TGTGCCAATCATCTATTTGACAGGGGAGGTGGAAACACCATATATTTT. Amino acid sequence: CANHLFDRGGGNTIYF. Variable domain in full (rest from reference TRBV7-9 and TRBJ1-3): DTGVSQNPRHKITKRGQNVTFRCDPISEHNRLYWYRQTLGQGPEFLTYFQNEAQLEKSRLLSDRFSAERPKGSFSTLEIQRTEQGDSAMYLCANHLFDRGGGNTIYFGEGSWLTVV.

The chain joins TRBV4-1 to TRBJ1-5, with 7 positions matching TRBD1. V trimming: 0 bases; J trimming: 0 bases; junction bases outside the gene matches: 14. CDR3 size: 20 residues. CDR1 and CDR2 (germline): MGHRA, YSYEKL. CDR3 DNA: TGCGCCAGCAGCCAAGACGCGAAGGGGGCGGTCGGATTTAGCAATCAGCCCCAGCATTTT. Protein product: CASSQDAKGAVGFSNQPQHF.

The CDR3 DNA sequence: TGTGCCAGCTTATATTTCAGGGGGCAGGGCGGGGAGCTGTTTTTT. Amino acids: CASLYFRGQGGELFF. The chain employs TRBV2 and TRBJ2-2; 8 bases are a match to TRBD1. The V segment lost 8 bases and the J segment 7 bases; nucleotides outside the gene matches: 12. The CDR3 consists of 15 residues. Germline-derived CDR1 and CDR2 are SNHLY and FYNNEI.

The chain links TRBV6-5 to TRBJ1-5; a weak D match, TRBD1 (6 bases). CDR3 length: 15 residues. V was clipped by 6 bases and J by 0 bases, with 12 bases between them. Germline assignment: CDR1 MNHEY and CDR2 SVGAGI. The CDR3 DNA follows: TGTGCCAGCAGAAGGACAGAGAATAGCAATCAGCCCCAGCATTTT. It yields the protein CASRRTENSNQPQHF.

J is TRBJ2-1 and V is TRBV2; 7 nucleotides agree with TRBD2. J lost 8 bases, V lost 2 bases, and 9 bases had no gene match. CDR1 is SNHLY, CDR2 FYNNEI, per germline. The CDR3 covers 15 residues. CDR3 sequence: CASSETSGVQYEQFF. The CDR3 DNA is TGTGCCAGCAGTGAAACCAGCGGGGTTCAATATGAGCAGTTCTTC.

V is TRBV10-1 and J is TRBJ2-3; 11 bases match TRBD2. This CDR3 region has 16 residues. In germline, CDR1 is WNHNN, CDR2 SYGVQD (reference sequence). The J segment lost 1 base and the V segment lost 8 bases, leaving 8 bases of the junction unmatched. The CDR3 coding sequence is TGCGCCAGCCATCGGAGACTAGCGGGGCGCACAGATACGCAGTATTTT. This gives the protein CASHRRLAGRTDTQYF.

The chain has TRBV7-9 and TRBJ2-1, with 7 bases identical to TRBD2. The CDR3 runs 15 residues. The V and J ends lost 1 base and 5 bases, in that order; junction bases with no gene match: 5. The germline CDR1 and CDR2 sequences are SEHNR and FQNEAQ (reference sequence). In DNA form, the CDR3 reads TGTGCCAGCAGCTTAGGGACTAGTAGTCACAATGAGCAGTTCTTC. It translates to CASSLGTSSHNEQFF.

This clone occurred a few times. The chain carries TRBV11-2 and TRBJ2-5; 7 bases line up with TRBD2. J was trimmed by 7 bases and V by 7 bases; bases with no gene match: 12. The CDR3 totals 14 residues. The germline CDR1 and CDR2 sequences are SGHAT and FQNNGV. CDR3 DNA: TGTGCCAGCACCCCAGTGGGGGGGAAGGGGACCCAGTACTTC. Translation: CASTPVGGKGTQYF.